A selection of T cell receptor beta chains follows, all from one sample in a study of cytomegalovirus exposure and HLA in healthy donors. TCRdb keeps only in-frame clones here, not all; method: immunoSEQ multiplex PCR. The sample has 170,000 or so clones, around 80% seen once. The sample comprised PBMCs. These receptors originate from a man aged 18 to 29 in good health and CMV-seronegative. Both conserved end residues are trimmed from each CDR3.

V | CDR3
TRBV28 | ASTPPRGGDTGELF
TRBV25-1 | ASSTRGLAGGDTQY
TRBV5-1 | ASSLGTGSNQPQH
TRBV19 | ASSIDPLAGNNEQF
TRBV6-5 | AAGTGGNQPQH
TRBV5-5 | ASSTRQSTYEQY
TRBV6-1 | ASRGVSGELF
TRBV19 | ASSIEVLAGGPGNIQY
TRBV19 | ASSIRTSGSYNEQF
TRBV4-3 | ASSQSMILAGRTDTQY
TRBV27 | ATTSKFGEQF
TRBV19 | ASKASIGGGPRETQY
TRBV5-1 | ASSLSGRENQPQH
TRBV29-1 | SVDGAYEQY
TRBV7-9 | ASSFSRDQPQH
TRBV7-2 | ASLTTGVTGELF
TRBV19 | ASSIVPVMQGAGNTIY
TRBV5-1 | ASSLAGGTDTQY
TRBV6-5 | ASSRDRAASYEQY
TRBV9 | ASSAGPLVGGGTYEQY
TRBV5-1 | ASSGSGTPNTGELF
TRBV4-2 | ASSFLSTGDFQETQY
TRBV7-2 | ASSLGPGVKPQH
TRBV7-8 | ASSPSTGGNTGELF
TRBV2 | ASSVRTGDYNEQF
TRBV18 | ASSPSQGRDGYT
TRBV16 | ASSQSRQGNTNYEQY
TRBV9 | ASSVVPTAEQF
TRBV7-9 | ASSLVGGVGNQPQH
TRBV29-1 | SATTSGDIYEQY
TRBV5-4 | ASSPGGTSVPNEQF
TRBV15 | ATSRPEQGANEKLF
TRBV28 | ASSLGLPNTEAF
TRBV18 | ASSPDNSPPGYT
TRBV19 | ASSISSGGNQPQH
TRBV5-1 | ASSSTPGLAGDTQY
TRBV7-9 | SSSSDRGTYNEQF
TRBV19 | ASSMLGAYTEAF
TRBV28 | ASSYGQGDYGYT
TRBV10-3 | ATSGGSSYNEQF
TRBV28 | ASSPARDEQF
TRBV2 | ASNGQGAVDYGYT
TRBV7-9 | ASSPGTGPYEQY
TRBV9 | ASSVGQQETQY
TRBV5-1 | ASHYWRQGSDTQY
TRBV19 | ASSISETQY